This passage covers 3 T cell receptor beta chains from one sample sequenced in a study of T cell responses to AZD1222 COVID-19 vaccine. Here immunoSEQ multiplex PCR was the method, and the copy in TCRdb shows in-frame clones only, minus some. The sample includes 100,000 to 150,000 clones, roughly 88% seen only once; the top ten take about 4.3%. This specimen consisted of peripheral blood, obtained on day 0 of MenACWY control vaccination. These receptors originate from an adult in good health.

This clone was observed once. The chain couples TRBV7-9 to TRBJ2-1; D is possibly TRBD1 or TRBD2 (5 bases each). CDR1 is SEHNR and CDR2 is FQNEAQ in the germline V gene (reference sequence). Trimming took off 0 bases at V and 9 bases at J, with 9 bases between the two ends. The CDR3 length is 13 residues. The chain's CDR3 is CASSLAGVGEQFF. In nucleotides, the CDR3 is TGTGCCAGCAGCTTAGCGGGGGTCGGTGAGCAGTTCTTC.

The J gene is TRBJ2-1, the V gene TRBV28, with D perhaps matching TRBD2 (5 bases). Trimming removed 5 bases at V and 6 bases at J, with 20 bases between. CDR3 length: 16 amino acids. Germline lookup yields CDR1 MDHEN and CDR2 SYDVKM. The chain's CDR3 is CASSPNSWGVGNEQFF. CDR3 nucleotide sequence: TGTGCCAGCAGTCCTAATAGCTGGGGAGTGGGCAATGAGCAGTTCTTC.

The chain employs TRBV19 and TRBJ1-2; weak D call: TRBD1 (5 bases). Germline V gene sequence: CDR1 LNHDA, CDR2 SQIVND (reference sequence). There are 13 residues in the CDR3. The V end was cut by 6 bases, the J end by 6 bases, with 14 bases between. CDR3 in DNA: TGTGCCAGTAGGACCGACAGTGGGCATGGCTACACCTTC. Its translation is CASRTDSGHGYTF.